These T cell receptor beta chains were read from a single sample in a study of T-cell reconstitution after alpha-beta-depleted transplantation in children. MiXCR, applied by TCRdb to the PCR reads, yields one record per CDR3 protein. The table lists more than 400,000 distinct CDR3 sequences, around 10% of them singletons. The material sequenced was PBMCs, mostly from graft donor cells, taken 180 days after TCRalphabeta/CD19-depleted stem cell transplant. The receptors shown here come from a female patient between 2 and 15 years old who had a stem cell transplant for aplastic anemia, so the T cells may come from the graft donor. Each CDR3 is given with its conserved first and last residue. Fields, in order: J gene, D gene, V gene, clone size, CDR3 length, CDR3 DNA, CDR3 protein. A D gene is named only where the DNA matches it firmly. A row's size may be missing; if present it is once, few, many or a size class.

TRBJ1-5	-	TRBV29-1	-	13	TGCAGCGTTGGCCTGGAAGGGGGTCAGCCCCAGCATTTT	CSVGLEGGQPQHF
TRBJ2-1	-	TRBV10-2	-	11	TGCGCCGCTGGATCCTACAATGAGCAGTTCTTC	CAAGSYNEQFF
TRBJ2-1	TRBD2	TRBV7-6	-	13	TGTGCCAGCAGCCCGGGACTAAGGGCTGAGCAGTTCTTC	CASSPGLRAEQFF
TRBJ1-2	-	TRBV28	few	13	TGTGCCAGCAGTTTTCGCCTTTCCTATGGCTACACCTTC	CASSFRLSYGYTF
TRBJ2-7	TRBD2	TRBV28	few	16	TGTGCCAGCAGTTTATTGGCGCCGGGACTAGTGAACGAGCAGTACTTC	CASSLLAPGLVNEQYF
TRBJ2-3	-	TRBV29-1	-	16	TGCAGCGTTGAAGTCGGCGGTCCCCTAAGCACAGATACGCAGTATTTT	CSVEVGGPLSTDTQYF
TRBJ2-3	-	TRBV14	-	11	TGTGCCAGCAGCCAAGACCATACGCAGTATTTT	CASSQDHTQYF
TRBJ2-1	-	TRBV20-1	-	15	TGCAGTGCTAGAGTTCGGAAACAGAATAACAATGAGCAGTTCTTC	CSARVRKQNNNEQFF
TRBJ2-3	TRBD1	TRBV7-7	-	14	TGTGCCAGCAGCTCAGGGGGCCGCACAGATACGCAGTATTTT	CASSSGGRTDTQYF
TRBJ2-6	-	TRBV18	few	20	TGTGCCAGCTCACCACAAGTAAGGTGGGTCCCCCGAGGAGGGGCCAACGTCCTGACTTTC	CASSPQVRWVPRGGANVLTF
TRBJ2-7	-	TRBV5-6	few	13	TGTGCCAGCAGCTTCTACGGATTCTACGAGCAGTACTTC	CASSFYGFYEQYF
TRBJ2-1	-	TRBV15	few	16	TGTGCCACCAGCGCCATTGCCCGGAGCTCCTACAATGAGCAGTTCTTC	CATSAIARSSYNEQFF
TRBJ1-2	-	TRBV4-1	-	19	TGCGCCAGCAGCCAAGTCCCTAATCTACTTCGGGCGCTTTACTATGGCTACACCTTC	CASSQVPNLLRALYYGYTF
TRBJ1-3	-	TRBV9	few	16	TGTGCCAGCAGCGTAGAGGCCGCAAGCTCTGGAAACACCATATATTTT	CASSVEAASSGNTIYF
TRBJ2-3	-	TRBV5-1	many	15	TGCGCCAGCAGCTTGCAGGGCGGAGACACAGATACGCAGTATTTT	CASSLQGGDTDTQYF
TRBJ2-1	TRBD2	TRBV13	few	18	TGTGCCAGCAGCTCCTGGACTAGAGGGGCAAGCTCCTACAATGAGCAGTTCTTC	CASSSWTRGASSYNEQFF
TRBJ1-1	-	TRBV5-1	-	12	TGCGCCAGCAGCTCGCCGGGACCTGAAGCTTTCTTT	CASSSPGPEAFF
TRBJ2-7	-	TRBV28	-	14	TGTGCCAGCAGTGGGACCAGGACATTCCACGAGCAGTACTTC	CASSGTRTFHEQYF
TRBJ1-2	TRBD1	TRBV11-2	-	17	TGTGCCAGCAGCGCAGGACAGGGGGCCTGGGTTTGGCGTGGCTACACCTTC	CASSAGQGAWVWRGYTF
TRBJ1-2	-	TRBV29-1	-	13	TGCAGCGTCGAAGTTAGGACTCCCTATGGCTACACCTTC	CSVEVRTPYGYTF
TRBJ2-7	TRBD2	TRBV4-3	many	17	TGCGCCAGCAGCCAGCTCACTTCGGGACTAGAACCCTACGAGCAGTACTTC	CASSQLTSGLEPYEQYF
TRBJ2-1	TRBD2	TRBV20-1	few	15	TGCAGTGCTGATCAGCGGGAGGGCCCTTACAATGAGCAGTTCTTC	CSADQREGPYNEQFF
TRBJ2-3	TRBD1	TRBV5-1	many	16	TGCGCCAGCAGCTTGGGAAGGGACAGGGTTACAGATACGCAGTATTTT	CASSLGRDRVTDTQYF
TRBJ1-5	-	TRBV7-9	-	21	TGTGCCAGCAGCTTAAGGAGCGGCCAGGGAGATACTATACGCGGCAATCAGCCCCAGCATTTT	CASSLRSGQGDTIRGNQPQHF
TRBJ1-1	TRBD1	TRBV20-1	-	18	TGCAGTGCTAGAGATACCCGACAGGGCAGAGGGATGAACACTGAAGCTTTCTTT	CSARDTRQGRGMNTEAFF
TRBJ2-7	TRBD2	TRBV28	-	14	TGTGCCAGCAGCTCTAGCGGGGGGGTGGGTGAGCAGTACTTC	CASSSSGGVGEQYF
TRBJ2-7	-	TRBV5-5	-	14	TGTGCCAGCGCAGGGATTGCCCTACCTACCGAGCAGTACTTC	CASAGIALPTEQYF
TRBJ2-5	TRBD1	TRBV18	few	16	TGTGCCAGCTCCGGAGGAGGGACAGGGGGCCTGAAGACCCAGTACTTC	CASSGGGTGGLKTQYF
TRBJ1-1	-	TRBV27	once	15	TGTGCCAGCAGACCGCGTTTGACGGAGAACACTGAAGCTTTCTTT	CASRPRLTENTEAFF
TRBJ2-1	-	TRBV6-1	-	14	TGTGCCAGCAGGGGGGGGACAGTCTACAATGAGCAGTTCTTC	CASRGGTVYNEQFF
TRBJ1-3	-	TRBV4-1	few	15	TGCGCCAGCAGCCAAGGTCCGGGAAACGGAAACACCATATATTTT	CASSQGPGNGNTIYF
TRBJ2-2	-	TRBV6-2/TRBV6-3	-	15	TGTGCCAGCAGTTATGGGGACGCGGACACCGGGGAGCTGTTTTTT	CASSYGDADTGELFF
TRBJ2-7	TRBD1	TRBV6-5	-	18	TGTGCCAGCAGTTACTCCCCAACCTTCGGACAGGGGCAAGGCGAGCAGTACTTC	CASSYSPTFGQGQGEQYF
TRBJ2-5	-	TRBV5-1	few	13	TGCGCCAGCAGCTTCTCTCCCGCGGAGACCCAGTACTTC	CASSFSPAETQYF
TRBJ2-1	TRBD1	TRBV5-1	-	14	TGCGCCAGCGCAGAAGGGGGCCCGGGCAATGAGCAGTTCTTC	CASAEGGPGNEQFF
TRBJ2-1	-	TRBV20-1	many	15	TGCAGTGCTCTCCATCCGGGACCGATATACAATGAGCAGTTCTTC	CSALHPGPIYNEQFF
TRBJ1-5	-	TRBV20-1	many	12	TGCAGTGCTAGACAGTCCAATCAGCCCCAGCATTTT	CSARQSNQPQHF
TRBJ2-1	-	TRBV6-2/TRBV6-3	-	16	TGTGCCAGCAGTTACCCCGACTCGGGCTCCTACAATGAGCAGTTCTTC	CASSYPDSGSYNEQFF
TRBJ2-3	-	TRBV29-1	-	15	TGCAGCGTTGCCGACTCACGACCCCTCACAGATACGCAGTATTTT	CSVADSRPLTDTQYF
TRBJ1-2	TRBD1	TRBV7-2	-	14	TGTGCCAGCAGCTACTTAGACAGGGGCTATGGCTACACCTTC	CASSYLDRGYGYTF
TRBJ1-2	-	TRBV28	few	12	TGTGCCAGCAGGCAGGGGAACTATGGCTACACCTTC	CASRQGNYGYTF
TRBJ1-3	TRBD1	TRBV12-3/TRBV12-4	-	15	TGTGCCAGCAGCTCTACCGGGACAGGGGGAAACACCATATATTTT	CASSSTGTGGNTIYF
TRBJ2-4	TRBD2	TRBV7-2	few	18	TGTGCCAGCAGCTTAGCTAGCGGGAGGGCCGAATTCAAAAACATTCAGTACTTC	CASSLASGRAEFKNIQYF
TRBJ2-1	TRBD2	TRBV27	many	14	TGTGCCAGCAGCTCTAGCGGGAGAAGCAATGAGCAGTTCTTC	CASSSSGRSNEQFF
TRBJ2-2	-	TRBV18	few	14	TGTGCCAGCTCACCACGCCGCGCGGCCGGGGAGCTGTTTTTT	CASSPRRAAGELFF
TRBJ2-5	-	TRBV28	-	14	TGTGCCAGCAGTAACACAGGGAACCAAGAGACCCAGTACTTC	CASSNTGNQETQYF
TRBJ2-5	-	TRBV29-1	many	12	TGCAGCGTACGGGGGCCCCAAGAGACCCAGTACTTC	CSVRGPQETQYF
TRBJ2-3	-	TRBV10-3	few	12	TGTGCCATCGGGGGGGCAGGAGATACGCAGTATTTT	CAIGGAGDTQYF
TRBJ1-4	TRBD1	TRBV11-2	-	18	TGTGCCAGCAGCTTGTTGGCTGGGTTGGACAGGCAATATGAAAAACTGTTTTTT	CASSLLAGLDRQYEKLFF
TRBJ2-3	-	TRBV29-1	-	12	TGCAGCGTGAACCGGGGCACAGATACGCAGTATTTT	CSVNRGTDTQYF
TRBJ2-7	-	TRBV6-5	many	13	TGTGCCAGCAGTTACTCCCCCACCAACGAGCAGTACTTC	CASSYSPTNEQYF
TRBJ1-2	-	TRBV3-1	few	11	TGTGCCAGCAGCCAAGGCGTCGGCTACACCTTC	CASSQGVGYTF
TRBJ2-7	TRBD2	TRBV9	-	15	TGTGCCAGCAGCGTAGGTAGCGGGTCGGTCCGCGAGCAGTACTTC	CASSVGSGSVREQYF
TRBJ2-1	-	TRBV6-5	few	16	TGTGCCAGCAGTTACTCGCCGGGGAACTCCTACAATGAGCAGTTCTTC	CASSYSPGNSYNEQFF
TRBJ2-2	-	TRBV20-1	many	14	TGCAGTGCTAGAGGACTAGGGAACACCGGGGAGCTGTTTTTT	CSARGLGNTGELFF
TRBJ1-5	-	TRBV20-1	-	16	TGCAGTGCTAGAACTCGCGGCAGGGTAAACAATCAGCCCCAGCATTTT	CSARTRGRVNNQPQHF
TRBJ2-5	TRBD1	TRBV4-1	-	15	TGCGCCAGCAGCCGCGGGGACAGGGACCAAGAGACCCAGTACTTC	CASSRGDRDQETQYF
TRBJ2-5	-	TRBV29-1	-	12	TGCAGCGCTCGAACGGACTGGCCGACCCAGTACTTC	CSARTDWPTQYF
TRBJ2-2	-	TRBV5-1	few	11	TGCGCCAGCCTCGGCACCGGGGAGCTGTTTTTT	CASLGTGELFF
TRBJ1-2	-	TRBV7-2	-	16	TGTGCCAGCAGCTTAGTGGGACACCTAGGCTACTATGGCTACACCTTC	CASSLVGHLGYYGYTF